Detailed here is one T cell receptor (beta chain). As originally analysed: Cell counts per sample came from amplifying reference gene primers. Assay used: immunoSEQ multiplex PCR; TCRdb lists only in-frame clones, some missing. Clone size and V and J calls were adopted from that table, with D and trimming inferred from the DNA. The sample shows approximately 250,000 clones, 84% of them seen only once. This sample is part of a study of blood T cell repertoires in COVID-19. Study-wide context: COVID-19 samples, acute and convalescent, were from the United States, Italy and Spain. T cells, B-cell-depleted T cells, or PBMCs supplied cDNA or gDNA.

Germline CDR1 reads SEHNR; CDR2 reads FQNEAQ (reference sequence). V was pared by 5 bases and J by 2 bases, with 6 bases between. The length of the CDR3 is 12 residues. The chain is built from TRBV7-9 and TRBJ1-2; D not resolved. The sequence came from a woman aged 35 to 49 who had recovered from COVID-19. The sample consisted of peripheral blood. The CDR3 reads CASSTPNYGYTF. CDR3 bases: TGTGCCAGCAGCACACCAAACTATGGCTACACCTTC.